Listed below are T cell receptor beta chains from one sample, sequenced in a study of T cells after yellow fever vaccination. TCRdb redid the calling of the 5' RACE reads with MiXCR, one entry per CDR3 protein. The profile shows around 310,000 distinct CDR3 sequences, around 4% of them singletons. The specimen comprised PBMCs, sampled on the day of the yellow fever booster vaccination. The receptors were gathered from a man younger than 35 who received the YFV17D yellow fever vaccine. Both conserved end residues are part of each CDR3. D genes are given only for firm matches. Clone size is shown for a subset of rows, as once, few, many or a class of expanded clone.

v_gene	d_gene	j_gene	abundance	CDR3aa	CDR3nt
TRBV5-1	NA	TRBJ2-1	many	CASSSGGRVGDEQFF	TGCGCCAGCAGCTCGGGGGGCCGTGTAGGGGATGAGCAGTTCTTC
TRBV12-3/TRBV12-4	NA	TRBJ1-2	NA	CASSFGGGRGYTF	TGTGCCAGCAGTTTTGGGGGGGGCCGGGGCTACACCTTC
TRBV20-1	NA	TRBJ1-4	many	CSARDNGDGVREKLFF	TGCAGTGCTAGAGATAATGGGGACGGCGTGCGCGAAAAACTGTTTTTT
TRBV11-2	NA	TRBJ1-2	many	CASSFGRWGKRDYGYTF	TGTGCCAGCAGCTTCGGAAGGTGGGGGAAACGGGACTATGGCTACACCTTC
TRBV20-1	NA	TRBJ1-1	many	CSVQRGAGLNTEAFF	TGCAGTGTCCAGCGGGGTGCGGGGTTGAACACTGAAGCTTTCTTT
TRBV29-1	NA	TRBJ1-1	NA	CSVVSGEVNTEAFF	TGCAGCGTTGTTTCAGGGGAGGTGAACACTGAAGCTTTCTTT
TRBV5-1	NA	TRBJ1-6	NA	CASSFSTGQSPLHF	TGCGCCAGCAGCTTTTCTACAGGTCAGTCACCCCTCCACTTT
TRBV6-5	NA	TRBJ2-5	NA	CASSTHGGVTQYF	TGTGCCAGCAGCACCCATGGGGGTGTGACCCAGTACTTC
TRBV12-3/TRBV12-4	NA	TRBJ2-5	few	CASSFQGSRQETQYF	TGTGCCAGCAGTTTTCAAGGGTCTCGGCAAGAGACCCAGTACTTC
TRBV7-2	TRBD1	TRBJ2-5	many	CASRKGQAETQYF	TGTGCCAGCAGGAAAGGACAGGCAGAGACCCAGTACTTC
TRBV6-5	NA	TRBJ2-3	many	CASSRRGANTDTQYF	TGTGCCAGCAGCCGCCGGGGGGCGAACACAGATACGCAGTATTTT
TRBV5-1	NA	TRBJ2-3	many	CASSLVFGRNTDTQYF	TGCGCCAGCAGCTTGGTTTTTGGCAGGAACACAGATACGCAGTATTTT
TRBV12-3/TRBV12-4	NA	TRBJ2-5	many	CASSRTNQETQYF	TGTGCCAGCAGCCGGACTAACCAAGAGACCCAGTACTTC
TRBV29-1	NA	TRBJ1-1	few	CSVDPRGNTEAFF	TGCAGCGTCGACCCGAGGGGGAACACTGAAGCTTTCTTT
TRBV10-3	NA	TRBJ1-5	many	CAISEGARNNQPQHF	TGTGCCATCAGTGAAGGGGCCCGGAACAATCAGCCCCAGCATTTT
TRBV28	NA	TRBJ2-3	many	CASSLLRRASSTDTQYF	TGTGCCAGCAGTTTACTCCGGCGGGCGTCTAGCACAGATACGCAGTATTTT
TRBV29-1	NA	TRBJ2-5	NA	CSVEETGAQETQYF	TGCAGCGTTGAAGAGACAGGAGCTCAAGAGACCCAGTACTTC
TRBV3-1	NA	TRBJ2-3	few	CASSQDSGTATDTQYF	TGTGCCAGCAGCCAAGATTCCGGGACTGCCACAGATACGCAGTATTTT
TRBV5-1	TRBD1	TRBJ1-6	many	CASSRDRPGSPLHF	TGCGCCAGCAGCCGGGACAGGCCTGGTTCACCCCTCCACTTT
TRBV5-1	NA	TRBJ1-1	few	CASSLEVADTEAFF	TGCGCCAGCAGCTTGGAAGTTGCCGACACTGAAGCTTTCTTT
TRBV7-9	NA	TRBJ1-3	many	CASSLTSSGNTIYF	TGTGCCAGCAGCCTCACTTCCTCTGGAAACACCATATATTTT
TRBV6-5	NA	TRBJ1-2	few	CASSYRDHYGYTF	TGTGCCAGCAGTTACAGGGATCACTATGGCTACACCTTC
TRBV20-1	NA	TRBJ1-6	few	CSARPGTSNSPLHF	TGCAGTGCTAGACCTGGGACCTCTAATTCACCCCTCCACTTT
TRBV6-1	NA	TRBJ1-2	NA	CASSEFGGTNYGYTF	TGTGCCAGCAGTGAATTTGGTGGAACTAACTATGGCTACACCTTC
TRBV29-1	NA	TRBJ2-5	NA	CSVQGSEETQYF	TGCAGCGTCCAGGGTAGCGAAGAGACCCAGTACTTC
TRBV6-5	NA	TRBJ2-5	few	CASSSRAYQETQYF	TGTGCCAGCAGCTCCAGGGCGTACCAAGAGACCCAGTACTTC
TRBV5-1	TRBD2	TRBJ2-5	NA	CASSLERLAELQETQYF	TGCGCCAGCAGCTTGGAAAGACTAGCGGAATTACAAGAGACCCAGTACTTC
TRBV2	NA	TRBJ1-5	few	CASKARPDNQPQHF	TGTGCCAGCAAGGCCAGGCCGGACAATCAGCCCCAGCATTTT
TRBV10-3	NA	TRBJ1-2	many	CAISDSDGYGYTF	TGTGCCATCAGTGACTCGGACGGCTATGGCTACACCTTC
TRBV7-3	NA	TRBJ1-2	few	CASSLTGGGAGYTF	TGTGCCAGCAGCTTAACAGGGGGGGGAGCTGGCTACACCTTC
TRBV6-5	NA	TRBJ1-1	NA	CASSSIGRNTEAFF	TGTGCCAGCAGTTCGATAGGGAGGAACACTGAAGCTTTCTTT
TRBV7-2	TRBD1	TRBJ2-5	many	CASSLLDRGQETQYF	TGTGCCAGCAGCCTATTGGACAGGGGCCAAGAGACCCAGTACTTC
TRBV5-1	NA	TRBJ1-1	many	CASSPVGQPTEAFF	TGCGCCAGCAGCCCCGTCGGGCAGCCCACTGAAGCTTTCTTT
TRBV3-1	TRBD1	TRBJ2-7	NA	CASSPDRGWGEQYF	TGTGCCAGCAGCCCGGACAGGGGATGGGGCGAGCAGTACTTC
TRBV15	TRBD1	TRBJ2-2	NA	CATSPGTGPSTGELFF	TGTGCCACCAGCCCCGGGACAGGGCCTTCCACCGGGGAGCTGTTTTTT
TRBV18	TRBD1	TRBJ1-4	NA	CASSLGQGGNEKLFF	TGTGCCAGCTCACTTGGACAGGGAGGAAATGAAAAACTGTTTTTT
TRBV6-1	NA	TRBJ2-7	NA	CASSGLLAEQYF	TGTGCCAGCAGTGGATTACTAGCCGAGCAGTACTTC
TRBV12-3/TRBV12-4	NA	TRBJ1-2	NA	CASSPNVVYGYTF	TGTGCCAGCAGCCCTAATGTGGTCTATGGCTACACCTTC
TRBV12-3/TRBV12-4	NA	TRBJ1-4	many	CASSRGFREKLFF	TGTGCCAGCAGTCGGGGGTTTCGGGAAAAACTGTTTTTT
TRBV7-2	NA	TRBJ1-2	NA	CASTDSYGYTF	TGTGCCAGCACCGACAGCTATGGCTACACCTTC
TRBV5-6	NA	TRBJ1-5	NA	CASSLATGRNNQPQHF	TGTGCCAGCAGCTTGGCCACAGGGCGGAACAATCAGCCCCAGCATTTT
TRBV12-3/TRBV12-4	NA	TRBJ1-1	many	CASSLERGNTEAFF	TGTGCCAGCAGTTTAGAGCGAGGGAACACTGAAGCTTTCTTT
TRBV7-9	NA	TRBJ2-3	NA	CASSFSVSADTQYF	TGTGCCAGCAGCTTTTCCGTATCTGCGGATACGCAGTATTTT
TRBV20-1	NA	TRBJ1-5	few	CSAMDRNQPQHF	TGCAGTGCTATGGACAGAAATCAGCCCCAGCATTTT
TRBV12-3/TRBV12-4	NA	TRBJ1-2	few	CASSLLLGYGYTF	TGTGCCAGCAGTTTGCTTCTAGGGTATGGCTACACCTTC
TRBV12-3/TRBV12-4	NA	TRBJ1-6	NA	CASTWGRVGNSPLHF	TGTGCCAGCACCTGGGGCAGGGTGGGTAATTCACCCCTCCACTTT
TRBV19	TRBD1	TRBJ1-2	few	CASRDSFYGYTF	TGTGCCAGCCGGGACAGCTTCTATGGCTACACCTTC
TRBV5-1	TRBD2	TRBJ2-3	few	CASSPGTSGGKDTQYF	TGCGCCAGCAGCCCCGGGACTAGCGGGGGGAAAGATACGCAGTATTTT